The 10 T cell receptor beta chains in this list originate from one sample, sequenced in a study of response to subunit inactivated influenza vaccine. In TCRdb, the RT-PCR reads were re-called with MiXCR into one record per CDR3 protein. The table includes roughly 170,000 distinct CDR3 sequences, about a tenth detected once. The starting material was non-naive T cells sorted from PBMCs, obtained on the day of vaccination. Source of these receptors: a man over 45 who received an inactivated influenza vaccine.

As to this clonotype: A clone one base away is much larger, so this may be a read error. The gene calls are TRBV5-1 and TRBJ2-3; 7 nucleotides line up with TRBD1. Unmatched junction bases numbered 3, after V lost 0 bases and J lost 2 bases. Germline V gene data show CDR1 as SGHRS and CDR2 as YFSETQ. The CDR3 is made up of 15 amino acids. CDR3: CASSLAGQDTDTQYF. The CDR3 bases are TGCGCCAGCAGCTTGGCCGGACAGGACACAGATACGCAGTATTTT.

This chain joins TRBV11-2 and TRBJ2-2; D not resolved. Deletions cut 3 bases from V and 0 bases from J, with 8 bases between. This CDR3 comprises 15 residues. Germline values: CDR1 SGHAT, CDR2 FQNNGV. The CDR3 loop reads CASSFTATNTGELFF. In DNA, the CDR3 is TGTGCCAGCAGCTTTACAGCGACGAACACCGGGGAGCTGTTTTTT.

At least ten counts were recorded for this clonotype. The V call is TRBV5-1, the J call TRBJ2-1; D remains unclear. There are 13 residues in the CDR3. Germline V gene sequence: CDR1 SGHRS, CDR2 YFSETQ. V shed 0 bases and J shed 6 bases, with 7 bases lying between them. CDR3 sequence: CASSLAASNEQFF. Written as DNA, the CDR3 is TGCGCCAGCAGCTTGGCCGCTAGCAATGAGCAGTTCTTC.

The V gene is TRBV6-2 or TRBV6-3, the J gene TRBJ2-1, with 8 bases identical to TRBD2. Germline CDR1 reads MNHEY; CDR2 reads SVGEGT. The CDR3 runs to 14 residues. The trim removed 2 bases at V and 10 bases at J, leaving 7 bases unmatched. CDR3 in DNA: TGTGCCAGCAGTTACGACGGGGGGGCCCGGGAGCAGTTCTTC. Translating it yields CASSYDGGAREQFF.

The table lists this clonotype with a few counts. The chain is built from TRBV28 and TRBJ2-7; D call uncertain. V dropped 1 base and J dropped 5 bases, with 6 bases sitting between them. Germline V gives CDR1 MDHEN, CDR2 SYDVKM. The CDR3 extends over 12 amino acids. The CDR3 here is CASSLSRHEQYF. The DNA of the CDR3 is TGTGCCAGCAGTTTATCCAGGCACGAGCAGTACTTC.

This clonotype has only a few counts. The chain recombines TRBV12-3 or TRBV12-4 with TRBJ2-3; TRBD1 matches at 8 bases. The CDR3 runs 13 residues. V lost 8 bases to trimming and J lost 1 base; unmatched junction nucleotides: 2. CDR3 loop: CASQGAGTDTQYF. CDR3 in DNA: TGTGCCAGCCAGGGGGCGGGCACAGATACGCAGTATTTT.

The chain has TRBV15 and TRBJ1-1; the D is unclear. The CDR3 is 15 amino acids. Trimming cost V 3 bases and J 1 base, with 12 bases left between them. CDR1 LNHNV and CDR2 YYDKDF come from the germline V gene (reference sequence). Here the CDR3 reads CATSRLGSGNTEAFF. The CDR3, as DNA: TGTGCCACCAGCAGGCTAGGGTCGGGGAACACTGAAGCTTTCTTT.

In its sample, this clonotype was seen a few times. This chain connects TRBV20-1 to TRBJ2-1; TRBD2 matches 7 bases. J was trimmed by 6 bases and V by 3 bases; bases with no gene match: 2. The V gene's germline CDR1 is DFQATT and CDR2 SNEGSKA (reference sequence). The CDR3 contains 12 residues. The CDR3 protein is CSARTSFNEQFF. CDR3 coding DNA: TGCAGTGCTAGGACTAGCTTCAATGAGCAGTTCTTC.

The chain joins TRBV20-1 to TRBJ2-7; TRBD2 aligns across 8 bases. In germline, CDR1 is DFQATT, CDR2 SNEGSKA (reference sequence). J lost 2 bases, V lost 4 bases, and 10 bases had no gene match. CDR3 length: 15 amino acids. This CDR3 is CSATSPGLGAYEQYF. CDR3 DNA sequence: TGCAGTGCTACCTCTCCGGGACTAGGAGCCTACGAGCAGTACTTC.

The table lists this clonotype with a few counts. This chain joins TRBV19 and TRBJ2-3, with 7 nucleotides matching TRBD1. CDR3 length: 14 amino acids. The junction had 3 bases not matched to a gene; V was cut back by 3 bases and J by 3 bases. CDR1 is LNHDA and CDR2 is SQIVND in the germline V gene (reference sequence). CDR3 sequence (DNA): TGTGCCAGTAGTATCGGACAGGCGACAGATACGCAGTATTTT. Translating it yields CASSIGQATDTQYF.